The 15 T cell receptor beta chains reported below all come from one sample, sequenced in a study of blood T cell repertoires in COVID-19. TCRdb keeps only in-frame clones here, not all; method: immunoSEQ multiplex PCR. There are roughly 160,000 clones in the sample; roughly 87% occur only once, and about 11% lies in the top ten. The sequenced sample consisted of PBMCs or T cells enriched from blood (not recorded which). The receptors here all came from a middle-aged man who had recovered from COVID-19.

The CDR3 DNA reads as TGCAGCGTCTCCGACAGTCACTATGGCTACACCTTC. Its translation: CSVSDSHYGYTF. The V and J genes are TRBV29-1 and TRBJ1-2; D may be TRBD1 (5 bases). V gave up 6 bases and J gave up 3 bases, with 11 bases separating them. The CDR3 length is 12 residues. The germline V gene has CDR1 SQVTM and CDR2 ANQGSEA.

The genes are TRBV29-1 and TRBJ1-2; the match to TRBD1 covers 8 bases. Per germline, CDR1 SQVTM and CDR2 ANQGSEA. The CDR3 has 12 residues. The J segment lost 5 bases and the V segment lost 6 bases, leaving 5 bases of the junction unmatched. Written as DNA, the CDR3 is TGCAGCGTGTGGACAGGGTCTTATGGCTACACCTTC. It yields the protein CSVWTGSYGYTF. Filled out from reference TRBV29-1 and TRBJ1-2, the complete variable domain reads SAVISQKPSRDICQRGTSLTIQCQVDSQVTMMFWYRQQPGQSLTLIATANQGSEATYESGFVIDKFPISRPNLTFSTLTVSNMSPEDSSIYLCSVWTGSYGYTFGSGTRLTVV.

The chain carries TRBV28 and TRBJ2-7; D remains ambiguous. The germline V and J ends were trimmed by 6 bases and 2 bases, with 20 bases remaining between them. CDR3 size: 16 residues. Germline V CDR1 and CDR2: MDHEN, SYDVKM. DNA for the CDR3: TGTGCCAGCAGAGCGAACCTCCTTAGGCTCCCCTACGAGCAGTACTTC. This gives the protein CASRANLLRLPYEQYF.

The chain uses TRBV6-5 and TRBJ1-5; D perhaps matches TRBD1 (6 bases). Germline V gene lookup returns CDR1 MNHEY and CDR2 SVGAGI. V was shortened by 9 bases and J by 4 bases, with 10 bases between the two germline ends. The CDR3 contains 12 residues. CDR3 loop: CASMTGNQPQHF. The DNA for the CDR3 is TGTGCCAGTATGACAGGAAATCAGCCCCAGCATTTT.

The CDR3 protein is CASSLGGGPQETQYF. CDR3 in DNA: TGCGCCAGCAGCTTAGGAGGGGGCCCCCAAGAGACCCAGTACTTC. The chain links TRBV5-1 to TRBJ2-5; D perhaps matches TRBD1 (7 bases). The CDR3 is 15 amino acids. V shed 2 bases and J shed 1 base, with 12 bases lying between them. The germline V gene has CDR1 SGHRS and CDR2 YFSETQ.

This clone was counted only a few times. The rearrangement links TRBV5-1 to TRBJ1-2, with a weak D call TRBD1 (5 bases). This CDR3 is built from 14 residues. V was trimmed by 4 bases and J by 8 bases, leaving 18 bases between them. CDR1 is SGHRS and CDR2 is YFSETQ in the germline V gene. CDR3 loop: CASSAISGGKGYTF. CDR3 nucleotides: TGCGCCAGCAGCGCAATATCGGGGGGAAAAGGCTACACCTTC.

The genes are TRBV7-8 and TRBJ2-1; 7 bases are a match to TRBD2. J lost 8 bases, V lost 0 bases, and 7 bases had no gene match. Germline V gives CDR1 SGHVS, CDR2 FQNEAQ. The CDR3 runs 15 residues. CDR3 protein: CASSLAGGPNDEQFF. CDR3 nucleotide sequence: TGTGCCAGCAGCTTAGCGGGAGGGCCAAACGATGAGCAGTTCTTC.

The genes are TRBV11-3 and TRBJ2-7, with TRBD2 identical over 12 bases. Germline lookup yields CDR1 SGHNT and CDR2 YENEEA. This CDR3 spans 15 amino acids. After removal of 3 bases from V and 7 bases from J, the junction contained 7 bases not matched to a gene. The CDR3 coding sequence is TGTGCCAGCAGCTTGCTAGCGGGAGGGCCGGAAGAGCAGTACTTC. Protein: CASSLLAGGPEEQYF.

In its sample, this clone was seen once. The rearrangement uses TRBV4-2 and TRBJ2-3; TRBD2 agrees at 8 bases. Germline CDR1 LGHNA, CDR2 YNFKEQ. CDR3 length: 19 residues. V shed 1 base and J 0 bases; nucleotides not matched to a gene: 12. DNA of the CDR3: TGTGCCAGCAGCCAAGTTACTGTTGCGGGGGGCCCTAGCACAGATACGCAGTATTTT. As protein: CASSQVTVAGGPSTDTQYF.

The V gene is TRBV27, the J gene TRBJ2-7; D call uncertain. V was clipped by 6 bases and J by 0 bases, with 12 bases between them. CDR3 size: 14 residues. In germline, CDR1 is MNHEY, CDR2 SMNVEV (reference sequence). The DNA of the CDR3 is TGTGCCAGCAGAAAAACACAAAACTCCTACGAGCAGTACTTC. Its protein is CASRKTQNSYEQYF.

This clone was observed a handful of times. The chain recombines TRBV24-1 with TRBJ2-5, with 7 bases identical to TRBD1. The CDR3 totals 14 residues. The J segment lost 3 bases and the V segment lost 4 bases, leaving 4 bases of the junction unmatched. Looked up from germline, CDR1 is KGHDR and CDR2 is SFDVKD. CDR3 nucleotides: TGTGCCACCAGTGACAATACAGGGGAAGAGACCCAGTACTTC. Its translation: CATSDNTGEETQYF.

This rearrangement joins TRBV30 to TRBJ2-1; 10 positions agree with TRBD1. This CDR3 spans 13 amino acids. J was trimmed by 5 bases and V by 4 bases; bases with no gene match: 2. Germline V CDR1 and CDR2: GTSNPN, SVGIG (reference sequence). The DNA of the CDR3 is TGTGCCTGGACCGGGACAGGGGACAATGAGCAGTTCTTC. It is translated as CAWTGTGDNEQFF. The entire variable domain, with the rest obtained from reference TRBV30 and TRBJ2-1, is as follows: SQTIHQWPATLVQPVGSPLSLECTVEGTSNPNLYWYRQAAGRGLQLLFYSVGIGQISSEVPQNLSASRPQDRQFILSSKKLLLSDSGFYLCAWTGTGDNEQFFGPGTRLTVL.

The genes are TRBV29-1 and TRBJ1-6; possible D gene TRBD1, 6 bases. Trimming took 3 bases from V and 0 from J, leaving 12 bases between them. CDR1 SQVTM and CDR2 ANQGSEA come from the germline V gene. The CDR3 spans 16 residues. The DNA for the CDR3 is TGCAGCGTTGAGTTAACAGGGAGCTCCTATAATTCACCCCTCCACTTT. Residues: CSVELTGSSYNSPLHF. Complete variable domain (other parts from reference TRBV29-1 and TRBJ1-6): SAVISQKPSRDICQRGTSLTIQCQVDSQVTMMFWYRQQPGQSLTLIATANQGSEATYESGFVIDKFPISRPNLTFSTLTVSNMSPEDSSIYLCSVELTGSSYNSPLHFGNGTRLTVT.

The rearrangement links TRBV29-1 to TRBJ1-3; D not certain. Germline CDR1 reads SQVTM; CDR2 reads ANQGSEA. The CDR3 is 13 residues long. Trimming removed 3 bases from V and 0 bases from J, with 6 bases in between. The CDR3 coding sequence is TGCAGCGTTGAGACTGCCTCTGGAAACACCATATATTTT. Translated: CSVETASGNTIYF.

This rearrangement joins TRBV28 to TRBJ2-3, with D tentatively TRBD2 (6 bases). Deletions cut 1 base from V and 4 bases from J, with 15 bases between. Germline V CDR1 and CDR2: MDHEN, SYDVKM. The CDR3 extends over 16 amino acids. CDR3 sequence: CASSLLVPSGADTQYF. The CDR3 DNA follows: TGTGCCAGCAGTTTATTGGTCCCTTCGGGGGCAGATACGCAGTATTTT.